The subject of this entry is one T cell receptor (beta chain). Its specificity is unknown. One entry per CDR3 protein, called by TCRdb with MiXCR from the 5' RACE reads. Among 650,000 to 750,000 distinct CDR3 sequences listed, about 20% were seen once. The source of the sample is a study of identical twins. Notes on the study in general: Models, which agreed with sharing between unrelated individuals, nonetheless underestimated the out-of-frame TCR alpha sharing seen in monozygotic twins.

CDR1 and CDR2 from the germline V gene are SGHTA and FQGNSA. Trimming took off 2 bases at V and 0 bases at J, with 8 bases between the two ends. The CDR3 length is 15 residues. The same sample was also used in a study of T cells expressing NK-cell markers. That work adds: The sequencing cohort of eight donors included seven HCMV-seropositive individuals and one seronegative individual. In several donors, dominant CD3+CD56+NKG2C+ clones formed roughly 1.0-7.5% of CD8+ cells.

This TCR derives from a woman aged 18-29 years in good health. This chain joins TRBV7-2 and TRBJ2-1, with a possible D match to TRBD1 (5 bases). Sample: PBMCs. The CDR3: CASSLKGDSYNEQFF. The CDR3 coding sequence is TGTGCCAGCAGCTTAAAAGGGGACTCCTACAATGAGCAGTTCTTC. Full variable domain (remainder filled in from reference TRBV7-2 and TRBJ2-1): GAGVSQSPSNKVTEKGKDVELRCDPISGHTALYWYRQSLGQGLEFLIYFQGNSAPDKSGLPSDRFSAERTGGSVSTLTIQRTQQEDSAVYLCASSLKGDSYNEQFFGPGTRLTVL.